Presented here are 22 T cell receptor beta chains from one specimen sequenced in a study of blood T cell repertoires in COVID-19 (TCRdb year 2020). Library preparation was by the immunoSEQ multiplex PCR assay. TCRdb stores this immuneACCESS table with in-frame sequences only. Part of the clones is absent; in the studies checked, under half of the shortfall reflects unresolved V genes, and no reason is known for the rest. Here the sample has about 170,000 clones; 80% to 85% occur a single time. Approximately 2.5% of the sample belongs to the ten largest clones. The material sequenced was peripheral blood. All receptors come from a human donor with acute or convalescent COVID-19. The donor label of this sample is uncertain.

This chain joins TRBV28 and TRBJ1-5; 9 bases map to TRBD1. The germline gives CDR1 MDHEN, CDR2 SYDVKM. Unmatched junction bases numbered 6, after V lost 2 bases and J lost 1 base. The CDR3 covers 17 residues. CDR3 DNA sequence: TGTGCCAGCAGTTTAGGGACAGGGATTCGGAGCAATCAGCCCCAGCATTTT. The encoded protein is CASSLGTGIRSNQPQHF. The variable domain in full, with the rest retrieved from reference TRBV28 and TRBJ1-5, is DVKVTQSSRYLVKRTGEKVFLECVQDMDHENMFWYRQDPGLGLRLIYFSYDVKMKEKGDIPEGYSVSREKKERFSLILESASTNQTSMYLCASSLGTGIRSNQPQHFGDGTRLSIL.

CDR3 sequence reads: CASSSQSGGGYGYTF. CDR3 nucleotides: TGCGCCAGCAGCTCCCAATCTGGGGGGGGTTATGGCTACACCTTC. V and J are TRBV5-1 and TRBJ1-2, with D perhaps matching TRBD1 (5 bases). The germline V gene has CDR1 SGHRS and CDR2 YFSETQ. V lost 3 bases and J lost 5, with 17 bases in between. This CDR3 is built from 15 residues.

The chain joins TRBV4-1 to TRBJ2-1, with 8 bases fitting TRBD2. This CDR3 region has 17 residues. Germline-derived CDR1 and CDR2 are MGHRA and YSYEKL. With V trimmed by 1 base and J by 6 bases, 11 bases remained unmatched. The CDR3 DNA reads TGCGCCAGCAGCCAAGCAGGGACATCGACTAGCGCCAATGAGCAGTTCTTC. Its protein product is CASSQAGTSTSANEQFF.

This chain's CDR3 is CASSPSGTPSNEQFF. The CDR3 bases are TGTGCCAGCAGCCCCTCCGGGACACCCTCCAATGAGCAGTTCTTC. This chain uses TRBV7-3 with TRBJ2-1; D possibly corresponds to TRBD1 (6 bases). CDR1 and CDR2 (germline): SGHTA, FQGTGA. This CDR3 spans 15 amino acids. V was cut by 5 bases and J by 6 bases, with 17 bases left in between.

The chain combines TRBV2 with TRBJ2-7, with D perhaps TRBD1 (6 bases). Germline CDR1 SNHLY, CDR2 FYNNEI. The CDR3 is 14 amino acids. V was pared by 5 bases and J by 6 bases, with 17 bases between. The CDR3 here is CASSLDRPGGEQYF. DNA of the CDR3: TGTGCCAGCAGTTTGGACAGACCTGGCGGCGAGCAGTACTTC.

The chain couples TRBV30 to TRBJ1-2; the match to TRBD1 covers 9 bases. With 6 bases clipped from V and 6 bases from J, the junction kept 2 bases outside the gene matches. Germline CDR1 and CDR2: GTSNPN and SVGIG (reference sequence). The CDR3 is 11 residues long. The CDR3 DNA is TGTGCCTGTGGGACAGGGCATGGCTACACCTTC. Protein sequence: CACGTGHGYTF.

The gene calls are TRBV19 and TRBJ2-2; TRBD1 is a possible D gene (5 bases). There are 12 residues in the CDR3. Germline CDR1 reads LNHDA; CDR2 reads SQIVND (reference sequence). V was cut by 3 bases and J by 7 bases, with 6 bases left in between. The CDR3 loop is CASSITGGELFF. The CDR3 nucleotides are TGTGCCAGTAGTATTACAGGCGGGGAGCTGTTTTTT.

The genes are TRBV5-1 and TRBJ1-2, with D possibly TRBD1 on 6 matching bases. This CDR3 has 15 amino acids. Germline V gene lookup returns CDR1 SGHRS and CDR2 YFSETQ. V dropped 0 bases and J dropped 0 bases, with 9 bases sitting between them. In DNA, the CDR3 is TGCGCCAGCAGCTTGGGGACAGTAGCTAACTATGGCTACACCTTC. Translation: CASSLGTVANYGYTF.

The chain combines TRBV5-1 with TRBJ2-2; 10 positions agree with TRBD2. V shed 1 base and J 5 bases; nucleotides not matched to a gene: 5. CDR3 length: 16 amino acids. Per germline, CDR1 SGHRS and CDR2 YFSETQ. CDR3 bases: TGCGCCAGCAGCTTGACTAGCGGGGCCGAGACCGGGGAGCTGTTTTTT. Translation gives CASSLTSGAETGELFF.

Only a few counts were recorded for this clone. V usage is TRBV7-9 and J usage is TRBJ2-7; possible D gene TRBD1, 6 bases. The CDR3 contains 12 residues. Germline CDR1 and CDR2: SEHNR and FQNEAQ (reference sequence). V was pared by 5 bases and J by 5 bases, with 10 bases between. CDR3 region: CASSRTDNEQYF. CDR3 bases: TGTGCCAGCAGCCGGACAGACAACGAGCAGTACTTC.

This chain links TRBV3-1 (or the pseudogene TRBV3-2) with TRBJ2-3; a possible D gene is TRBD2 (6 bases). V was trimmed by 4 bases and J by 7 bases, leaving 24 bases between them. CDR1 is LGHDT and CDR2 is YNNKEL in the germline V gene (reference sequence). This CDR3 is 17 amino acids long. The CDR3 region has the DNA TGTGCCAGCAGCCCCCCGGCGTGGCGGGAAATGGAAAATACGCAGTATTTT. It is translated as CASSPPAWREMENTQYF.

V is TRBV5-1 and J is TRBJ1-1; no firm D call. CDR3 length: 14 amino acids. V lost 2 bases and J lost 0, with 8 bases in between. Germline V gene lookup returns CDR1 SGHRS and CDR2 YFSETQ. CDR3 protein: CASSFEHMNTEAFF. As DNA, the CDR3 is TGCGCCAGCAGCTTTGAACATATGAACACTGAAGCTTTCTTT.

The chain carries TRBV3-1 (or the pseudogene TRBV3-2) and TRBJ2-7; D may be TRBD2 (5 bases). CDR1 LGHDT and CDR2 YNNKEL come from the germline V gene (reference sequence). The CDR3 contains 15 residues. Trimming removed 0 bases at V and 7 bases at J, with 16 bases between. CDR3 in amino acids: CASSQDSPRVGEQYF. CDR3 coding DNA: TGTGCCAGCAGCCAAGATTCGCCGAGGGTGGGGGAGCAGTACTTC.

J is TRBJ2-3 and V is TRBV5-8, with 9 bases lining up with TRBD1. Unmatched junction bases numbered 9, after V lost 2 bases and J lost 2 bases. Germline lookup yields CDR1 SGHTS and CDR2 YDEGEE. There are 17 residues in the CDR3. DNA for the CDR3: TGTGCCAGCAGCTTTGCACCGGGACAGGGTATCACAGATACGCAGTATTTT. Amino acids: CASSFAPGQGITDTQYF.

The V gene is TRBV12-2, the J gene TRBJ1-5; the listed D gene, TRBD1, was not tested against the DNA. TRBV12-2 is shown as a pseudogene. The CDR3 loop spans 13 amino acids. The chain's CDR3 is CASRWDRDQPQHF. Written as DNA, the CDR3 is TGTGCAAGTCGCTGGGACAGGGATCAGCCCCAGCATTTT.

CDR3 protein: CASRYRGHTDTQYF. The CDR3 nucleotides read TGTGCCAGCAGATACAGGGGCCACACAGATACGCAGTATTTT. J is TRBJ2-3 and V is TRBV2; 7 bases map to TRBD1. The CDR3 has 14 amino acids. V lost 6 bases and J lost 2; bases outside the gene matches: 5. Germline assignment: CDR1 SNHLY and CDR2 FYNNEI.

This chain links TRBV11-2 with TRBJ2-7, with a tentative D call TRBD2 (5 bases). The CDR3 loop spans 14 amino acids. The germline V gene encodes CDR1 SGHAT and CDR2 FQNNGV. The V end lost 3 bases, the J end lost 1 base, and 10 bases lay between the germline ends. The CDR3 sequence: CASSLDWKSYEQYF. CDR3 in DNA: TGTGCCAGCAGCTTGGACTGGAAGTCCTACGAGCAGTACTTC.

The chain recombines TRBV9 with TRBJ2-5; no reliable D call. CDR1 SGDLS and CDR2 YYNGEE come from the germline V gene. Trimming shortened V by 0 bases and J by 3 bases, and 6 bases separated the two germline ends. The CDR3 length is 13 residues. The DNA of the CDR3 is TGTGCCAGCAGCGTAGGGGCTAAAGAGACCCAGTACTTC. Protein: CASSVGAKETQYF.

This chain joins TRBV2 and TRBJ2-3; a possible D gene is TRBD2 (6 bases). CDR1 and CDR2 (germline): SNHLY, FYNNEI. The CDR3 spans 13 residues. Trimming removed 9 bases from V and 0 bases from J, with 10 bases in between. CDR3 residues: CARGGLSTDTQYF. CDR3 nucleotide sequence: TGTGCCAGGGGGGGACTTAGCACAGATACGCAGTATTTT.

The CDR3 region has the DNA TGTGCCAGCAGCCAAGATTTGGGGGGAGGACCCCTCCACTTT. Translated, it gives CASSQDLGGGPLHF. This sequence joins TRBV3-1 (or the pseudogene TRBV3-2) and TRBJ1-6; possibly TRBD1 for D (5 bases). Trimming removed 0 bases from V and 12 bases from J, with 12 bases in between. The CDR3 runs to 14 residues. Germline CDR1 and CDR2: LGHDT and YNNKEL (reference sequence).

In nucleotides, the CDR3 is TGTGCCAGCAGTGAAGGTGGCAGAAACACCGGGGAGCTGTTTTTT. Amino acid sequence: CASSEGGRNTGELFF. This chain links TRBV6-1 with TRBJ2-2; D is ambiguous. This CDR3 is 15 amino acids long. Deletions cut 1 base from V and 2 bases from J, with 8 bases between. Germline V gene sequence: CDR1 MNHNS, CDR2 SASEGT.

The CDR3 region is CASSPIFTSGGVFTGELFF. Here the CDR3 DNA reads TGCGCCAGCAGCCCGATCTTTACGAGCGGGGGGGTATTCACCGGGGAGCTGTTTTTT. V and J are TRBV4-1 and TRBJ2-2; TRBD2 matches 10 bases. Trimming cost V 4 bases and J 4 bases; bases outside gene matches: 15. Germline CDR1 and CDR2: MGHRA and YSYEKL. This CDR3 comprises 19 residues.